This T cell receptor beta chain was observed in a study of PD-1 blockade in mismatch repair-deficient tumors. TCRdb's table, derived via immunoSEQ multiplex PCR, lists solely in-frame clones and lacks some. The sample consists of roughly 130,000 clones, around nine tenths of them appearing once. The starting material was peripheral blood, obtained just over 70 weeks after starting pembrolizumab. The clonotype originates from an adult with mismatch repair-deficient cancer.

The CDR3 DNA reads TGTGCCAGCTCACCGCGGGACAGGTCATACAATGAGCAGTTCTTC. This gives the protein CASSPRDRSYNEQFF. This chain joins TRBV18 and TRBJ2-1; 8 bases line up with TRBD1. This CDR3 spans 15 amino acids. Germline lookup yields CDR1 KGHSH and CDR2 LQKENI. The J segment lost 4 bases and the V segment lost 3 bases, leaving 5 bases of the junction unmatched.